Sequencing of this T cell receptor (beta chain) was carried out in a study of identical twins. General study points: Without tracking the same donors, conclusions rested on cross-sectional statistical analysis.

Germline V gene sequence: CDR1 DFQATT, CDR2 SNEGSKA (reference sequence). Between the trimmed V and J ends, which lost 3 bases and 2 bases, there was a span of 10 bases. The CDR3 loop spans 14 amino acids. TCRdb reanalysed the 5' RACE reads using MiXCR and keeps one entry per CDR3 protein. The sample includes 600,000 to 800,000 distinct CDR3 sequences, 20% to 25% of them seen just once. Points on this clonotype: Its antigen is currently unknown.

The same specimen was also included in a second study, on T cells expressing NK-cell markers. As reported in that work: The sorts in several experiments were restricted to alpha-beta TCR T cells by an anti-gamma-delta TCR antibody. Dominant NKG2C+ clonotypes in over 5 donors made up roughly 1.0-7.0% of CD8+ T cells. Expanded NKG2C+ T cell clones were not confirmed as HCMV-specific.

The chain carries TRBV20-1 and TRBJ2-2; D ambiguous. Sequencing was performed on PBMCs. The TCR comes from a woman under 30 in good health. The chain's CDR3 is CSARRSPNTGELFF. CDR3 in DNA: TGCAGTGCTAGGAGGTCCCCTAACACCGGGGAGCTGTTTTTT.